The source of this TCR beta chain is a study of blood T cells in healthy people across ages. General study points: Older age coincided with a roughly linear decline in TCR beta diversity per million T cells.

With a J-beta primer mix and a sample-barcoded 5' primer, a second PCR ran about 6 to 11 cycles. From each sample, at least 2.5 million paired-end reads containing CDR3 were obtained. TCRdb reprocessed the 5' RACE reads with MiXCR, giving one entry per CDR3 protein. This sample yields 750,000 to 850,000 distinct CDR3 sequences, of which just under 25% are seen a single time; more than 3% belongs to the top ten. About this clonotype: Its target is unknown.

The CDR3 contains 18 residues. Per germline, CDR1 PRHDT and CDR2 FYEKMQ (reference sequence). Trimming stripped 3 bases from V and 0 bases from J, with 21 bases between. The same data also contributed to another study, on T cells of mothers and their children.

The sequence was obtained from a boy younger than 18 in good health. This rearrangement joins TRBV13 to TRBJ2-7, with D perhaps matching TRBD2 (7 bases). Sequenced input: blood. The CDR3 nucleotides read TGTGCCAGCAGCTTGGGGGCGCCGCTAGCGGAGACCTCCTACGAGCAGTACTTC. Protein product: CASSLGAPLAETSYEQYF.